This T cell receptor beta chain was documented in a study of shared T cell receptors in the human thymus (dated by TCRdb to the early 2020s). As for the study more broadly: The study investigated the way shared, self-reactive T-cell receptor alpha chains are produced in the human thymus.

Points on this clone: It lacks a known antigen. The record has no base qualities; no much larger clone is one base away.

Clipping removes 5 bases from V and 4 bases from J, with 29 as the unmatched junction base count. CDR1 SNHLY and CDR2 FYNNEI are derived from the germline V gene. The CDR3 contains 23 residues, cysteine and phenylalanine counted. The kept DNA is CDR3 alone, 69 bases in frame from the first base. Libraries came from the immunoSEQ multiplex PCR assay. The immuneACCESS repertoire file appears here via TCRdb, limited to in-frame rearrangements. These files lack a portion of the clones; in checked studies, under half of the deficit traces to unresolved V genes, and the cause of the others is not known. The sample table shows 700,000 or so clones, and 80% to 90% are seen once. Of the sample, 0.0095% to 0.013% falls within the top ten clones. Another study also made use of these data, one on human thymus T cells. As noted in the second study: The donors were immunologically healthy infants in Finland who had open corrective cardiac surgery for congenital heart defects. Thymus tissue was obtained as surgical resects removed during corrective cardiac surgery. Biased V and J gene segment usage appeared to be present in both thymic and peripheral blood repertoires. The related research found that thymic TCR repertoires overlapped highly between unrelated individuals. The study described the TCR alpha and beta repertoires in about eight infant thymus samples and a few matching peripheral blood samples. The infant donors were roughly 7 to 244 days old, and the cohort included roughly six males and two females. Thymocytes were released mechanically from tissue and stored at -70 °C as pellets of roughly 9.5-32 million cells. A QIAsymphony instrument was used to extract genomic DNA from frozen cell pellets. TCRB and TCRAD loci were amplified from a standardized quantity of quality-controlled genomic DNA using the immunoSEQ multiplex PCR assay. Amplicons spanned the V(D)J region at a length sufficient to cover the CDR3 and identify V and J genes. The commercial immunoSEQ service was used to sequence amplicons on an Illumina platform. Primer bias and sequencing errors were corrected using previously described methods, and TCRAD and TCRB definitions followed the IMGT database. Repertoires were analysed with immunoSEQ Analyzer 3.0 and VDJTools, covering basic statistics, V/J segment usage, diversity estimates, rarefaction and pairwise overlap. Chao1, ChaoE, Efron-Thisted, Shannon and inverse Simpson indices were used to estimate diversity, which was also estimated on datasets down-sampled to the smallest sample. For repertoire overlap, CDR3 nucleotide sequence, V gene and J gene had to match strictly, and clustering was done by Jaccard-based multidimensional scaling. Thymus samples yielded on average approximately 800,000 unique TCRB clonotypes, compared with some 89,000 from blood samples.

Recombination joined TRBV2 with TRBJ2-3; 11 middle bases align to TRBD2. The sequence was obtained from a girl less than two years old with a congenital heart defect. Donor details come from another sample of the same person, matched by shared clones. Sequencing was performed on thymocytes. The encoded CDR3 is CASSCGVPSGGRTLVCCADTQYF. The bases are TGTGCCAGCAGTTGCGGCGTGCCTAGCGGGGGGCGAACGTTGGTCTGCTGCGCAGATACGCAGTATTTT.